This is a list of T cell receptor beta chains from one sample in a study of CD8 T cells in ankylosing spondylitis. TCRdb re-called the 5' RACE reads with MiXCR, one entry per CDR3 protein. The data hold about 750,000 distinct CDR3 sequences, with around a fifth observed a single time. The material sequenced was blood, either unsorted or a sorted T cell fraction (not recorded which). These TCRs come from a male donor with ankylosing spondylitis. Both conserved end residues are part of each CDR3. D genes are given only for firm matches. Some rows have no size entry. The others give once, few or many, or a class for an expanded clone.

J gene: TRBJ1-6
clone size: NA
V gene: TRBV12-3/TRBV12-4
D gene: TRBD1
CDR3 DNA: TGTGCCAGCTGTACAGGGGAATCTTATAATTCACCCCTCCACTTT
CDR3 protein: CASCTGESYNSPLHF

J gene: TRBJ2-6
clone size: NA
V gene: TRBV20-1
D gene: NA
CDR3 DNA: TGCTCCTCCCCCTCCTCTGGGGCCAACGTCCTGACTTTC
CDR3 protein: CSSPSSGANVLTF

J gene: TRBJ2-3
clone size: NA
V gene: TRBV4-2
D gene: NA
CDR3 DNA: TGTGCCAGCAGCCCCTCTACCGCCGGGGGCACAGATACGCAGTATTTT
CDR3 protein: CASSPSTAGGTDTQYF

J gene: TRBJ2-2
clone size: few
V gene: TRBV11-2
D gene: NA
CDR3 DNA: TGTGCCAGCAGCTTAGTAGGCCCATGGAACACCGGGGAGCTGTTTTTT
CDR3 protein: CASSLVGPWNTGELFF

J gene: TRBJ2-3
clone size: NA
V gene: TRBV12-3/TRBV12-4
D gene: NA
CDR3 DNA: TGTGCCAGCAGTTTAGAAGATCTGGATACGCAGTATTTT
CDR3 protein: CASSLEDLDTQYF

J gene: TRBJ1-2
clone size: NA
V gene: TRBV20-1
D gene: NA
CDR3 DNA: TGCAGTGCCAGGGAGGCAGGGAGGGCCTATGGCTACACCTTC
CDR3 protein: CSAREAGRAYGYTF

J gene: TRBJ1-2
clone size: NA
V gene: TRBV12-3/TRBV12-4
D gene: TRBD1
CDR3 DNA: TGTGCCAGCAGTTTCGGAAAGACAGGGGCCTATGGCTACACCTTC
CDR3 protein: CASSFGKTGAYGYTF

J gene: TRBJ2-3
clone size: NA
V gene: TRBV25-1
D gene: TRBD2
CDR3 DNA: TGTGCCAGCAGTGAATATTTAATTGCGGGGGGTCGCACAGATACGCAGTATTTT
CDR3 protein: CASSEYLIAGGRTDTQYF

J gene: TRBJ2-7
clone size: many
V gene: TRBV24-1
D gene: TRBD2
CDR3 DNA: TGTGCCACCAGTGACTCTCGGGGGGGCCACGAGCAGTACTTC
CDR3 protein: CATSDSRGGHEQYF

J gene: TRBJ1-1
clone size: few
V gene: TRBV5-1
D gene: TRBD1
CDR3 DNA: TGCGCCAGTGGACAGGGGTATGGTGGCATAAACACTGAAGCTTTCTTT
CDR3 protein: CASGQGYGGINTEAFF

J gene: TRBJ1-6
clone size: NA
V gene: TRBV7-9
D gene: TRBD1
CDR3 DNA: TGTGCCAGCAGCCAGGGGACAGCCTACGGACCACCCCTCCACTTT
CDR3 protein: CASSQGTAYGPPLHF

J gene: TRBJ2-1
clone size: NA
V gene: TRBV28
D gene: TRBD1
CDR3 DNA: TGTGCCAGCAGCTCCGAGGACCGGGACAGACTTTACAATGAGCAGTTCTTC
CDR3 protein: CASSSEDRDRLYNEQFF

J gene: TRBJ1-6
clone size: few
V gene: TRBV7-2
D gene: NA
CDR3 DNA: TGTGCCAGCAGCTTAGGGGCTCAGGGGAATTCACCCCTCCACTTT
CDR3 protein: CASSLGAQGNSPLHF

J gene: TRBJ2-3
clone size: few
V gene: TRBV15
D gene: NA
CDR3 DNA: TGTGCCACCAGCAGAGATCCACAGTTACTAGGGACAGATACGCAGTATTTT
CDR3 protein: CATSRDPQLLGTDTQYF

J gene: TRBJ2-3
clone size: few
V gene: TRBV5-1
D gene: NA
CDR3 DNA: TGCGCCAGCAGCTTGGGACAGACTCGCACAGATACGCAGTATTTT
CDR3 protein: CASSLGQTRTDTQYF

J gene: TRBJ1-1
clone size: NA
V gene: TRBV5-1
D gene: TRBD1
CDR3 DNA: TGCGCCAGCAGCTTCATCAGGGGGCGGGACACTGAAGCTTTCTTT
CDR3 protein: CASSFIRGRDTEAFF

J gene: TRBJ2-3
clone size: NA
V gene: TRBV2
D gene: NA
CDR3 DNA: TGTGCCAGCAGTGCTGGAGGGCAGGGCACAGATACGCAGTATTTT
CDR3 protein: CASSAGGQGTDTQYF

J gene: TRBJ2-7
clone size: many
V gene: TRBV2
D gene: NA
CDR3 DNA: TGTGCCAGCAGTGACGGATCCTACGAGCAGTACTTC
CDR3 protein: CASSDGSYEQYF

J gene: TRBJ2-4
clone size: few
V gene: TRBV4-2
D gene: TRBD1
CDR3 DNA: TGTGCCAGCAGCCAAGATGGTGGGACAGGCGGGAACATTCAGTACTTC
CDR3 protein: CASSQDGGTGGNIQYF

J gene: TRBJ2-2
clone size: NA
V gene: TRBV29-1
D gene: NA
CDR3 DNA: TGCAGCGTTCAGGACAGCCCCACCGGGGAGCTGTTTTTT
CDR3 protein: CSVQDSPTGELFF

J gene: TRBJ2-7
clone size: NA
V gene: TRBV7-3
D gene: NA
CDR3 DNA: TGTGCCAGCAGCTTAACAGGGGAACGGCAGTACTTC
CDR3 protein: CASSLTGERQYF

J gene: TRBJ2-3
clone size: few
V gene: TRBV4-3
D gene: NA
CDR3 DNA: TGCGCCAGCAGCCAAGGGTTCTCGGGTGGAGATACGCAGTATTTT
CDR3 protein: CASSQGFSGGDTQYF

J gene: TRBJ2-7
clone size: NA
V gene: TRBV6-1
D gene: NA
CDR3 DNA: TGTGCCAGCAGTGAAGGGAAGGGAGGCAACGAGCAGTACTTC
CDR3 protein: CASSEGKGGNEQYF

J gene: TRBJ1-6
clone size: few
V gene: TRBV29-1
D gene: NA
CDR3 DNA: TGCAGCGTCGAGGACAGAAGCTCCTATAATTCACCCCTCCACTTT
CDR3 protein: CSVEDRSSYNSPLHF

J gene: TRBJ2-2
clone size: few
V gene: TRBV18
D gene: TRBD2
CDR3 DNA: TGTGCCAGCTCAACTGCGGGAGTACGTACCGGGGAGCTGTTTTTT
CDR3 protein: CASSTAGVRTGELFF

J gene: TRBJ1-1
clone size: NA
V gene: TRBV20-1
D gene: NA
CDR3 DNA: TGCAGTGCTAGAGTTCCCCAGGGGATGAACACTGAAGCTTTCTTT
CDR3 protein: CSARVPQGMNTEAFF

J gene: TRBJ2-3
clone size: NA
V gene: TRBV12-3/TRBV12-4
D gene: TRBD1
CDR3 DNA: TGTGCCAGCAGACCGACAGGGGCGCCGGTAGATACGCAGTATTTT
CDR3 protein: CASRPTGAPVDTQYF

J gene: TRBJ2-1
clone size: NA
V gene: TRBV9
D gene: TRBD2
CDR3 DNA: TGTGCCAGCAGCGTAGCCGGGACTAGCGGGAGAGACGAGCAGTTCTTC
CDR3 protein: CASSVAGTSGRDEQFF

J gene: TRBJ2-7
clone size: NA
V gene: TRBV14
D gene: NA
CDR3 DNA: TGTGCCAGCAGCCGGGCAGACCTAGGCTACGAGCAGTACTTC
CDR3 protein: CASSRADLGYEQYF

J gene: TRBJ1-1
clone size: NA
V gene: TRBV6-5
D gene: TRBD1
CDR3 DNA: TGTGCCAGCAGTTACGGTCAGGGGGCGTTCACTGAAGCTTTCTTT
CDR3 protein: CASSYGQGAFTEAFF

J gene: TRBJ1-1
clone size: few
V gene: TRBV27
D gene: NA
CDR3 DNA: TGTGCCAGCAGCCAACTGAGAACCAACACTGAAGCTTTCTTT
CDR3 protein: CASSQLRTNTEAFF

J gene: TRBJ2-7
clone size: few
V gene: TRBV12-3/TRBV12-4
D gene: NA
CDR3 DNA: TGTGCCAGCAGTTTAACCAGTGGGGTATACGAGCAGTACTTC
CDR3 protein: CASSLTSGVYEQYF

J gene: TRBJ2-3
clone size: NA
V gene: TRBV5-1
D gene: NA
CDR3 DNA: TGCGCCAGCAGCAGACTCGGGATTAGTGTTGGCACAGATACGCAGTATTTT
CDR3 protein: CASSRLGISVGTDTQYF

J gene: TRBJ2-1
clone size: few
V gene: TRBV28
D gene: TRBD2
CDR3 DNA: TGTGCCAGCAGACCCATCCTAGCGGGGGCCCACAATGAGCAGTTCTTC
CDR3 protein: CASRPILAGAHNEQFF

J gene: TRBJ2-7
clone size: NA
V gene: TRBV5-1
D gene: TRBD1
CDR3 DNA: TGCGCCAGCAGCCTGGCTCTGACAGGGACCTACGAGCAGTACTTC
CDR3 protein: CASSLALTGTYEQYF

J gene: TRBJ2-3
clone size: few
V gene: TRBV9
D gene: NA
CDR3 DNA: TGTGCCAGCAGCGTGGAGGGCAGGTTTACAGATACGCAGTATTTT
CDR3 protein: CASSVEGRFTDTQYF

J gene: TRBJ2-2
clone size: few
V gene: TRBV5-1
D gene: TRBD2
CDR3 DNA: TGCGCCAGCAGCTTGGGAGGGACTAGATACACCGGGGAGCTGTTTTTT
CDR3 protein: CASSLGGTRYTGELFF

J gene: TRBJ2-7
clone size: NA
V gene: TRBV5-1
D gene: NA
CDR3 DNA: TGCGCCAGCAGCTTGGACCGGGGGCCTACCTACGAGCAGTACTTC
CDR3 protein: CASSLDRGPTYEQYF

J gene: TRBJ2-7
clone size: few
V gene: TRBV7-2
D gene: NA
CDR3 DNA: TGTGCCAGCAGCCCTAAGGGGGGGGACACTGGTCTATTC
CDR3 protein: CASSPKGGDTGLF

J gene: TRBJ1-2
clone size: NA
V gene: TRBV20-1
D gene: NA
CDR3 DNA: TGCAGTGCTAGAGAATCAGGGGTCGGCTACGGCTACACCTTC
CDR3 protein: CSARESGVGYGYTF

J gene: TRBJ2-1
clone size: NA
V gene: TRBV20-1
D gene: NA
CDR3 DNA: TGCAGTGCTAGAGCGACTCGGGTCACCTACAATGAGCAGTTCTTC
CDR3 protein: CSARATRVTYNEQFF

J gene: TRBJ1-4
clone size: NA
V gene: TRBV12-3/TRBV12-4
D gene: NA
CDR3 DNA: TGTGCCAGCAGTCTAGACCGGACAAAACTGTTTTTT
CDR3 protein: CASSLDRTKLFF

J gene: TRBJ2-5
clone size: NA
V gene: TRBV6-1
D gene: TRBD2
CDR3 DNA: TGTGCCAGCAGCCCCAGACTAGCGGGAGGGCCCGGTGAGACCCAGTACTTC
CDR3 protein: CASSPRLAGGPGETQYF